The T cell receptor (beta chain) under discussion was sequenced for a study of blood T cell repertoires in COVID-19. Overall study context: Collection of acute and convalescent COVID-19 samples took place in the United States, Italy and Spain.

While infection was still active, Seattle patients were enrolled and then followed longitudinally. Germline V gene lookup returns CDR1 SEHNR and CDR2 FQNEAQ (reference sequence). The CDR3 consists of 15 residues. The V end was cut by 0 bases, the J end by 5 bases, with 13 bases between. Source study methods: For nucleated cells, counts were estimated from reference gene primer amplification. The table came from immunoSEQ multiplex PCR; TCRdb's copy has only in-frame clones and leaves some out. V and J calls and clone size come straight from that table; D and trimming were deduced from the DNA. This table holds some 180,000 clones, roughly 76% found once.

The receptor was isolated from a woman between 40 and 55 years old with COVID-19, enrolled during active disease. This chain joins TRBV7-9 and TRBJ2-5, with D possibly TRBD2 on 6 matching bases. The sample taken for sequencing was peripheral blood. This CDR3 reads CASSLARAGPETQYF. DNA for the CDR3: TGTGCCAGCAGCTTAGCGAGGGCGGGGCCGGAGACCCAGTACTTC.